This T cell receptor (beta chain) was obtained from a study of patients and donors after allogeneic stem cell transplantation. Trimming took 6 bases from V and 3 from J, leaving 6 bases between them. Germline-derived CDR1 and CDR2 are SNHLY and FYNNEI. The CDR3 length is 11 residues. A single record per CDR3 protein comes from TCRdb applying MiXCR to the RT-PCR reads. Found here are about 160,000 distinct CDR3 sequences, 24% of them singletons; the top ten hold roughly 27%. V gene TRBV2 combines with J gene TRBJ2-7, with no clear D. Material for sequencing was blood, either unsorted or a sorted T cell fraction (not recorded which). This receptor was identified in a human donor who was either an allogeneic HSCT recipient or a stem cell or donor lymphocyte infusion donor (not recorded which). It is not recorded whose cells these are; they may come from a transplant donor. The CDR3: CASRSVYEQYF. The CDR3 bases are TGTGCCAGCAGGTCCGTCTACGAGCAGTACTTC.